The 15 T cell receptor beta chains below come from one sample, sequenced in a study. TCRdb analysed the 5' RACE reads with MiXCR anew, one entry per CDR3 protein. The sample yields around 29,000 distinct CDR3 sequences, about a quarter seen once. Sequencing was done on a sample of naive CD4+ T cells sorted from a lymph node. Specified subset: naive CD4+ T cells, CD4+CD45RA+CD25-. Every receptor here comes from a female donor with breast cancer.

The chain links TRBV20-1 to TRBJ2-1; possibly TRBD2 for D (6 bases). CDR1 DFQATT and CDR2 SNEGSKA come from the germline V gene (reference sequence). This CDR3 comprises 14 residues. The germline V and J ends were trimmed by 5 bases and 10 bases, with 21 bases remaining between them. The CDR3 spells CSAPIPIGGSEQFF. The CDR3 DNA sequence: TGCAGTGCTCCGATCCCTATTGGGGGGAGCGAGCAGTTCTTC.

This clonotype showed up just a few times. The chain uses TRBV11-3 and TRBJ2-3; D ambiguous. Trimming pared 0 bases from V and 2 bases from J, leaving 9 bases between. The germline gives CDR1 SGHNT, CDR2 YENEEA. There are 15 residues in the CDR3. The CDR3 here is CASSLEGSYTDTQYF. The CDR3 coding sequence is TGTGCCAGCAGCTTAGAGGGCAGTTACACAGATACGCAGTATTTT.

The CDR3 spells CASSWGHEQYF. In nucleotides, the CDR3 is TGTGCCAGCAGTTGGGGTCACGAGCAGTACTTC. V and J are TRBV27 and TRBJ2-7, with D unclear. Trimming left V 4 bases short and J 5 bases short, with 6 bases between. CDR3 length equals 11 residues. The germline CDR1 and CDR2 sequences are MNHEY and SMNVEV (reference sequence).

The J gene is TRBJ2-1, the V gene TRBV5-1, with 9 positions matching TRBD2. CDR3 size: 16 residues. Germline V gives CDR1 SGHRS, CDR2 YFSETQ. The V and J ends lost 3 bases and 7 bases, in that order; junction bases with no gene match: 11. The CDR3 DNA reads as TGCGCCAGCAGCTCAATCCCTCTAGCGGGGAGAAATGAGCAGTTCTTC. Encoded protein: CASSSIPLAGRNEQFF. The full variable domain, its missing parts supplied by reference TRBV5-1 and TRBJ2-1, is KAGVTQTPRYLIKTRGQQVTLSCSPISGHRSVSWYQQTPGQGLQFLFEYFSETQRNKGNFPGRFSGRQFSNSRSEMNVSTLELGDSALYLCASSSIPLAGRNEQFFGPGTRLTVL.

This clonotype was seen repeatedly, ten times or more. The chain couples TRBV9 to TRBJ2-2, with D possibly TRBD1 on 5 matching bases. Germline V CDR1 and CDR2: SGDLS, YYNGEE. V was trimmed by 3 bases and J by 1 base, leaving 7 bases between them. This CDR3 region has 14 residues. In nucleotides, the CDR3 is TGTGCCAGCAGCGGGGGCTGGAACACCGGGGAGCTGTTTTTT. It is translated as CASSGGWNTGELFF.

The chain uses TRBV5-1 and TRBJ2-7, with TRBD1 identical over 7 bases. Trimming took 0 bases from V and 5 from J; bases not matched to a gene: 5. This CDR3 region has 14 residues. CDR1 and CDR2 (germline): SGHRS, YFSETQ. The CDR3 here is CASSLGTGDDEQYF. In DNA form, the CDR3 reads TGCGCCAGCAGCTTGGGAACAGGGGACGACGAGCAGTACTTC.

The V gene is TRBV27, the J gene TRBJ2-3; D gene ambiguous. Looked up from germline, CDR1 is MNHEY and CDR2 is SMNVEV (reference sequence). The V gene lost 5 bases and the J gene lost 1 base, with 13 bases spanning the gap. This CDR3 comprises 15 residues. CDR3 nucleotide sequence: TGTGCCAGCAGTCGAAGGGTGGACGGCACAGATACGCAGTATTTT. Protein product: CASSRRVDGTDTQYF.

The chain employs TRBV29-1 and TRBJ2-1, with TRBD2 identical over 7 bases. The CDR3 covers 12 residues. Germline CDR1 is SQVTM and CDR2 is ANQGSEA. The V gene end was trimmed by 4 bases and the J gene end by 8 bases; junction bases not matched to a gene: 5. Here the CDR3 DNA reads TGCAGCGTTGGAGCGGGAATGCATGAGCAGTTCTTC. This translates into CSVGAGMHEQFF.

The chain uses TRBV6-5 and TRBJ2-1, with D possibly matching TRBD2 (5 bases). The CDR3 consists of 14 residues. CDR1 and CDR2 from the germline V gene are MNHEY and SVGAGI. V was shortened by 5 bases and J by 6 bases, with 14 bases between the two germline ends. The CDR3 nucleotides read TGTGCCAGCAGTCCAGTCGGAGGCCGCAATGAGCAGTTCTTC. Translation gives CASSPVGGRNEQFF.

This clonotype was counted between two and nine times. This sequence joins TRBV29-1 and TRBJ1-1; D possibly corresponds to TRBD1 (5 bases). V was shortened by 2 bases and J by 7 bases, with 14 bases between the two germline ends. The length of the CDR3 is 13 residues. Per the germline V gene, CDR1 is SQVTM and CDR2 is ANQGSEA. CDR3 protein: CSVELGGRNEAFF. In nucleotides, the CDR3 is TGCAGCGTTGAATTGGGGGGACGGAATGAAGCTTTCTTT.

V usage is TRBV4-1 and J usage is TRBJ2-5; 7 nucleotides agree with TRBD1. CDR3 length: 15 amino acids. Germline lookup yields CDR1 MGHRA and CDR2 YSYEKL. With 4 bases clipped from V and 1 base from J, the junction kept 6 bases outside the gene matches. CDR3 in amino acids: CASSLRTGRQETQYF. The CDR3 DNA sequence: TGCGCCAGCAGCCTTCGGACAGGTCGCCAAGAGACCCAGTACTTC.

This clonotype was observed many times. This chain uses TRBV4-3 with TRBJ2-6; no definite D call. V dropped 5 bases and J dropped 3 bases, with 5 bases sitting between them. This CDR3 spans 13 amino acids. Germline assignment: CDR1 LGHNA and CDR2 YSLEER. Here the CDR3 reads CASSVGGANVLTF. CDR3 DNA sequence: TGCGCCAGCAGCGTAGGTGGGGCCAACGTCCTGACTTTC.

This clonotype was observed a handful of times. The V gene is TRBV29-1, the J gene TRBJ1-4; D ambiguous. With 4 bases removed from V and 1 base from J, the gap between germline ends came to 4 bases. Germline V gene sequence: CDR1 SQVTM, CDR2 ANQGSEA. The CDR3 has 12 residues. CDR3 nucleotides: TGCAGCGTTGCGGAAACTAATGAAAAACTGTTTTTT. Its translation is CSVAETNEKLFF.

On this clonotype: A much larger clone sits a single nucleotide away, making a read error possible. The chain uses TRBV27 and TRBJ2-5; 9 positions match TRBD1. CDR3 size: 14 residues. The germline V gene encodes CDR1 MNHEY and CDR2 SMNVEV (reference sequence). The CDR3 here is CACSSGQGTETQYF. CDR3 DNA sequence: TGTGCCTGCAGTTCGGGACAGGGTACCGAGACCCAGTACTTC.

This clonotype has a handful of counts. Here the CDR3 DNA reads TGTGCCAGCAGCCCAGACGCGAACACCGGGGAGCTGTTTTTT. It is translated as CASSPDANTGELFF. This chain uses TRBV7-2 with TRBJ2-2, with no clear D. CDR1 and CDR2 from the germline V gene are SGHTA and FQGNSA. The CDR3 spans 14 residues. The germline V and J ends were trimmed by 5 bases and 0 bases, with 7 bases remaining between them.